Presented here are 32 T cell receptor beta chains from one specimen sequenced in a study of control samples from healthy donors and cancer patients. This table comes from immunoSEQ multiplex PCR, and its TCRdb copy is limited to in-frame clones, with some not included. This sample has about 170,000 clones; about 90% occur once, and the top ten carry nearly 5%. Material for sequencing was blood. These receptors originate from a woman between 25 and 40 years old in good health.

The CDR3 spells CASSLAGTTNYGYTF. As DNA, the CDR3 is TGTGCCAGCAGCTTAGCGGGGACCACTAACTATGGCTACACCTTC. The V gene is TRBV7-9, the J gene TRBJ1-2; perhaps TRBD1 as D (5 bases). V lost 0 bases and J 0 bases, leaving 8 bases between the germline ends. Germline V gives CDR1 SEHNR, CDR2 FQNEAQ (reference sequence). The CDR3 runs to 15 residues.

The rearrangement uses TRBV5-1 and TRBJ2-3, with TRBD1 matching over 7 bases. V was pared by 4 bases and J by 1 base, with 6 bases of the junction left unmatched. This CDR3 contains 15 residues. Looked up from germline, CDR1 is SGHRS and CDR2 is YFSETQ. CDR3 in DNA: TGCGCCAGCAGCCTGACAGGGCCCCGCACAGATACGCAGTATTTT. It specifies CASSLTGPRTDTQYF.

The J gene is TRBJ1-1, the V gene TRBV6-6; D remains ambiguous. Deletions cut 6 bases from V and 5 bases from J, with 16 bases between. Germline loops: CDR1 MNHNY, CDR2 SVGAGI (reference sequence). This CDR3 region has 14 residues. The CDR3 DNA is TGTGCCAGCAGCACTCTACCCAGAGGGACTGAAGCTTTCTTT. It codes for CASSTLPRGTEAFF.

CDR3 DNA sequence: TGTGCCAGCAGTTACGGAGCGGGGGGACTTGTTAGTGAGCAGTTCTTC. Amino acids: CASSYGAGGLVSEQFF. The chain has TRBV6-5 and TRBJ2-1; the match to TRBD2 covers 9 bases. This CDR3 is built from 16 residues. Germline-derived CDR1 and CDR2 are MNHEY and SVGAGI. Trimming removed 2 bases from V and 9 bases from J; junction bases left unmatched: 11.

In nucleotides, the CDR3 is TGTGCCAGCAGAACAGGGGCCTCCGGGGCCAACGTCCTGACTTTC. This sequence encodes CASRTGASGANVLTF. J is TRBJ2-6 and V is TRBV2, with TRBD1 matching 7 bases. Losses at the gene ends were 6 bases for V and 4 bases for J; bases not matched to a gene: 6. Germline CDR1 reads SNHLY; CDR2 reads FYNNEI. This CDR3 region has 15 residues.

This chain joins TRBV4-1 and TRBJ2-7; D unclear. This CDR3 contains 13 residues. V was pared by 0 bases and J by 3 bases, with 6 bases between. Germline CDR1 and CDR2: MGHRA and YSYEKL. CDR3 loop: CASSQESGYEQYV. The CDR3 bases are TGCGCCAGCAGCCAAGAGTCCGGCTACGAGCAGTACGTC.

The chain couples TRBV7-9 to TRBJ2-7; no reliable D call. V lost 1 base and J lost 2, with 12 bases in between. The CDR3 is made up of 15 amino acids. Germline V lookup: CDR1 SEHNR, CDR2 FQNEAQ (reference sequence). The CDR3 DNA reads as TGTGCCAGCAGCTTAGAGGTCAGACAAGCCTACGAGCAGTACTTC. Translated, it gives CASSLEVRQAYEQYF. The entire variable domain, with the rest obtained from reference TRBV7-9 and TRBJ2-7, is as follows: DTGVSQNPRHKITKRGQNVTFRCDPISEHNRLYWYRQTLGQGPEFLTYFQNEAQLEKSRLLSDRFSAERPKGSFSTLEIQRTEQGDSAMYLCASSLEVRQAYEQYFGPGTRLTVT.

The chain links TRBV2 to TRBJ2-2; TRBD1 might be the D (6 bases). The CDR3 runs 14 residues. CDR1 and CDR2 from the germline V gene are SNHLY and FYNNEI. V was shortened by 6 bases and J by 1 base, with 9 bases between the two germline ends. The DNA for the CDR3 is TGTGCCAGCAGCCGGGACAAGAACACCGGGGAGCTGTTTTTT. Encoded protein: CASSRDKNTGELFF.

This chain joins TRBV5-6 and TRBJ1-2; D is undetermined. V was pared by 1 base and J by 1 base, with 8 bases between. Per germline, CDR1 SGHDT and CDR2 YYEEEE. The CDR3 runs 14 residues. The CDR3 sequence: CASSLRLGNYGYTF. The CDR3 DNA sequence: TGTGCCAGCAGCTTGAGGTTGGGTAACTATGGCTACACCTTC.

V gene TRBV28 combines with J gene TRBJ2-3; the D is unclear. V was cut by 10 bases and J by 0 bases, with 8 bases left in between. This CDR3 spans 12 amino acids. The V gene's germline CDR1 is MDHEN and CDR2 SYDVKM. The CDR3 here is CATTASTDTQYF. The CDR3 DNA sequence: TGTGCCACCACAGCTAGCACAGATACGCAGTATTTT.

This chain links TRBV7-9 with TRBJ2-1, with D hard to call. The CDR3 spans 12 residues. Germline V gene data show CDR1 as SEHNR and CDR2 as FQNEAQ (reference sequence). Trimming took 2 bases from V and 10 from J, leaving 9 bases between them. CDR3 sequence (DNA): TGTGCCAGCAGCTTAAATTATCTAGAGCAGTTCTTC. Translated, it gives CASSLNYLEQFF.

The chain is built from TRBV7-9 and TRBJ2-5; D gene uncertain. V lost 5 bases and J lost 5, with 18 bases in between. The CDR3 consists of 15 residues. CDR1 is SEHNR, CDR2 FQNEAQ, per germline (reference sequence). This CDR3 reads CASSHNEGGRETQYF. The CDR3 DNA reads as TGTGCCAGCAGCCATAACGAAGGTGGTCGGGAGACCCAGTACTTC.

J is TRBJ2-1 and V is TRBV21-1; TRBD1, as called in the table, went unchecked against the DNA. TRBV21-1 is flagged as a pseudogene. The CDR3 totals 16 residues. This CDR3 reads CASSKRGLGSYNEQFF. CDR3 DNA sequence: TGTGCCAGCAGCAAGAGGGGGCTAGGCTCCTACAATGAGCAGTTCTTC.

The CDR3 nucleotides read TGCAGCGCTCGAGAGGGTACTAATGAAAAACTGTTTTTT. Translated, it gives CSAREGTNEKLFF. The rearrangement uses TRBV29-1 and TRBJ1-4; no reliable D call. V was cut by 7 bases and J by 2 bases, with 11 bases left in between. Germline V gene sequence: CDR1 SQVTM, CDR2 ANQGSEA. This CDR3 is 13 amino acids long.

This sequence joins TRBV9 and TRBJ1-1; the D is unclear. This CDR3 has 13 residues. Trimming cost V 0 bases and J 8 bases, with 11 bases left between them. Per the germline V gene, CDR1 is SGDLS and CDR2 is YYNGEE. The DNA of the CDR3 is TGTGCCAGCAGCGTAGGACAAGAGAGGGAAGCTTTCTTT. Protein product: CASSVGQEREAFF.

The chain is built from TRBV24-1 and TRBJ2-7; 7 positions agree with TRBD1. Trimming took 0 bases from V and 3 from J; bases not matched to a gene: 13. Germline assignment: CDR1 KGHDR and CDR2 SFDVKD. The CDR3 loop spans 18 amino acids. CDR3 coding DNA: TGTGCCACCAGTGATTTGGTACAGGGGCCGAGAAATTTCTACGAGCAGTACGTC. This encodes CATSDLVQGPRNFYEQYV.

The chain is built from TRBV5-1 and TRBJ2-3; perhaps TRBD1 as D (6 bases). V lost 0 bases to trimming and J lost 4 bases, with 12 bases between them. Germline V gives CDR1 SGHRS, CDR2 YFSETQ. CDR3 length: 15 residues. CDR3 residues: CASSLEGHLADTQYF. For the CDR3, the DNA is TGCGCCAGCAGCTTGGAGGGACATCTGGCAGATACGCAGTATTTT.

The chain combines TRBV5-4 with TRBJ1-2; D is ambiguous. The CDR3 spans 14 residues. The germline V and J ends were trimmed by 0 bases and 2 bases, with 8 bases remaining between them. Germline V CDR1 and CDR2: SGHNT, YYREEE (reference sequence). Here the CDR3 reads CASSLGRVNYGYTF. As DNA, the CDR3 is TGTGCCAGCAGCTTGGGGAGAGTCAACTATGGCTACACCTTC.

The gene calls are TRBV7-9 and TRBJ1-1; a possible D gene is TRBD1 (5 bases). CDR1 SEHNR and CDR2 FQNEAQ come from the germline V gene (reference sequence). The CDR3 has 17 residues. Trimming took 4 bases from V and 7 from J, leaving 25 bases between them. The CDR3 DNA reads as TGTGCCAGCAGCTCCCGGGACTCCGCAGCAGGATTGGGTGAAGCTTTCTTT. Encoded protein: CASSSRDSAAGLGEAFF.

The gene calls are TRBV18 and TRBJ2-2, with D perhaps matching TRBD1 or TRBD2 (6 bases each). From germline, CDR1 is KGHSH and CDR2 LQKENI. The CDR3 runs 17 residues. The V gene lost 3 bases and the J gene lost 4 bases, with 18 bases spanning the gap. CDR3 DNA sequence: TGTGCCAGCTCACCTTCCCGAGGGGGGATTCGCACCGGGGAGCTGTTTTTT. As protein: CASSPSRGGIRTGELFF. Looking up the rest from reference TRBV18 and TRBJ2-2 gives the full variable domain: NAGVMQNPRHLVRRRGQEARLRCSPMKGHSHVYWYRQLPEEGLKFMVYLQKENIIDESGMPKERFSAEFPKEGPSILRIQQVVRGDSAAYFCASSPSRGGIRTGELFFGEGSRLTVL.

This rearrangement joins TRBV5-1 to TRBJ1-1; no firm D call. This CDR3 is built from 13 residues. Germline CDR1 SGHRS, CDR2 YFSETQ. The V and J ends lost 5 bases and 1 base respectively, with 9 bases between them. CDR3 sequence: CASRHTQNTEAFF. CDR3 nucleotide sequence: TGCGCCAGCAGACATACACAGAACACTGAAGCTTTCTTT.

This clone has a handful of counts. The gene calls are TRBV5-1 and TRBJ2-1; 7 nucleotides line up with TRBD1. This CDR3 is 15 amino acids long. The ends lost 2 bases at V and 1 base at J; junction bases unmatched: 3. Looked up from germline, CDR1 is SGHRS and CDR2 is YFSETQ. CDR3 loop: CASSFTGESYNEQFF. In DNA form, the CDR3 reads TGCGCCAGCAGCTTTACAGGGGAATCCTACAATGAGCAGTTCTTC.

This chain connects TRBV6-1 to TRBJ1-1; 7 bases are shared with TRBD1. Trimming cost V 4 bases and J 0 bases; bases outside gene matches: 8. CDR3 size: 16 residues. CDR1 and CDR2 from the germline V gene are MNHNS and SASEGT. For the CDR3, the DNA is TGTGCCAGCAGTGTACGACAGGGATTAATGAACACTGAAGCTTTCTTT. Residues: CASSVRQGLMNTEAFF.

This clone was detected once. This chain uses TRBV7-6 with TRBJ2-6; maybe TRBD1 (6 bases). Looked up from germline, CDR1 is SGHVS and CDR2 is FNYEAQ. V was pared by 1 base and J by 12 bases, with 16 bases between. CDR3 length: 15 residues. DNA for the CDR3: TGTGCCAGCAGCTTAGATCTATCAGGGGCGGGCGTCCTGACTTTC. As protein: CASSLDLSGAGVLTF.

On this clone: The conserved phenylalanine or tryptophan normally closing the CDR3 is absent here, so this likely arose from a read error. It is unclear where the CDR3 begins or ends on the DNA, so no DNA is shown, and the CDR3 is as TCRdb lists it. V gene TRBV28 combines with J gene TRBJ2-3; the table's D gene call, TRBD1, was not cross checked with the DNA. CDR1 and CDR2 (germline): MDHEN, SYDVKM. The CDR3 length is 15 residues, termini included. The CDR3 protein is CASSLSRLGQGALEI.

The rearrangement links TRBV3-1 (or the pseudogene TRBV3-2) to TRBJ1-2, with TRBD1 matching 7 bases. The V gene end was trimmed by 3 bases and the J gene end by 7 bases; junction bases not matched to a gene: 5. Germline CDR1 is LGHDT and CDR2 is YNNKEL (reference sequence). The length of the CDR3 is 13 residues. CDR3: CASSHEGASGYTF. DNA of the CDR3: TGTGCCAGCAGCCACGAGGGGGCGTCTGGCTACACCTTC.

The chain uses TRBV4-1 and TRBJ1-1; D call uncertain. The CDR3 sequence is 14 residues long. V was cut by 2 bases and J by 2 bases, with 9 bases left in between. Per germline, CDR1 MGHRA and CDR2 YSYEKL. CDR3 protein: CASSQSGINTEAFF. As DNA, the CDR3 is TGCGCCAGCAGCCAATCAGGCATCAACACTGAAGCTTTCTTT.

The chain links TRBV6-1 to TRBJ2-7; 7 nucleotides match TRBD1. CDR3 size: 14 residues. Trimming at V came to 3 bases and at J to 3 bases, leaving 5 bases not matched to a gene. Germline CDR1 is MNHNS and CDR2 is SASEGT. The CDR3 DNA sequence: TGTGCCAGCAGTGAGTATAGGGGGCACTACGAGCAGTACGTC. It is translated as CASSEYRGHYEQYV.

V is TRBV19 and J is TRBJ2-7; 9 bases agree with TRBD1. The CDR3 totals 15 residues. The trim removed 3 bases at V and 2 bases at J, leaving 5 bases unmatched. Germline CDR1 and CDR2: LNHDA and SQIVND (reference sequence). The CDR3 region is CASSISGQGPYEQYV. DNA of the CDR3: TGTGCCAGTAGTATCTCGGGACAGGGCCCCTACGAGCAGTACGTC.

The gene calls are TRBV9 and TRBJ2-7, with TRBD1 matching 9 bases. Trimming removed 4 bases from V and 7 bases from J; junction bases left unmatched: 6. Per the germline V gene, CDR1 is SGDLS and CDR2 is YYNGEE. This CDR3 has 13 residues. CDR3 DNA sequence: TGTGCCAGCAGCTTAGGGACAGGGTATGAGCAGTACTTC. Translating it yields CASSLGTGYEQYF.

The chain uses TRBV27 and TRBJ1-4; no clear D. The CDR3 spans 11 residues. Germline CDR1 MNHEY, CDR2 SMNVEV (reference sequence). Trimming removed 9 bases at V and 5 bases at J, with 7 bases between. In DNA, the CDR3 is TGTGCCAGAGGTCCGAATGAAAAACTGTTTTTT. This codes for CARGPNEKLFF.

The chain links TRBV5-1 to TRBJ1-2; D perhaps matches TRBD1 (5 bases). Trimming took 2 bases from V and 3 from J, leaving 11 bases between them. CDR3 size: 14 residues. The germline gives CDR1 SGHRS, CDR2 YFSETQ. CDR3 residues: CASSFRIRDYGYTF. The CDR3 coding sequence is TGCGCCAGCAGCTTCAGGATCAGGGACTATGGCTACACCTTC.